These 24 T cell receptor beta chains were sequenced from one sample in a study of shared clonotypes between healthy human individuals. Data came from immunoSEQ multiplex PCR; TCRdb stores just in-frame clones and leaves some out. The table records hundreds of thousands of clones, 95% to 98% of them present only once. Cells designated naive CD8 were CD45RO-negative and were positively selected for CCR7, with terminally differentiated effector memory CD45RA+ cells excluded. Sample: naive CD8+ T cells sorted from blood. The receptors shown here come from a man in his thirties or forties in good health.

The J gene is TRBJ2-7, the V gene TRBV6-1; 7 nucleotides match TRBD1. V shed 10 bases, J shed 5 bases, and the junction held 8 bases outside the gene matches. CDR3 length: 12 residues. Per germline, CDR1 MNHNS and CDR2 SASEGT. CDR3 residues: CAITTGLNEQYF. The DNA for the CDR3 is TGTGCCATTACGACAGGGCTTAACGAGCAGTACTTC.

In regard to this clone: At one end, the junction sequence differs from germline, possibly due to a read error. The chain uses TRBV5-1 and TRBJ2-2, with D unresolved. The CDR3 length is 13 residues. Germline V gene sequence: CDR1 SGHRS, CDR2 YFSETQ. Written as DNA, the CDR3 is TGCGCCAGCACCTTGGGTGGCACCGGGGAGCTGTTTTTT. Translated: CASTLGGTGELFF.

This chain uses TRBV4-1 with TRBJ2-1; TRBD1 might be the D (6 bases). This CDR3 comprises 16 residues. From germline, CDR1 is MGHRA and CDR2 YSYEKL. Trimming removed 2 bases from V and 5 bases from J, with 16 bases in between. CDR3 sequence reads: CASSQSLGGGDNEQFF. Written as DNA, the CDR3 is TGCGCCAGCAGCCAATCCCTAGGGGGTGGGGACAATGAGCAGTTCTTC.

V and J are TRBV6-1 and TRBJ2-1, with a possible D match to TRBD2 (5 bases). The CDR3 length is 13 residues. Trimming took 4 bases from V and 7 from J, leaving 11 bases between them. Germline V gene lookup returns CDR1 MNHNS and CDR2 SASEGT. CDR3 in DNA: TGTGCCAGCAGTGGTACGGGGTGGAATGAGCAGTTCTTC. Its protein is CASSGTGWNEQFF.

This chain links TRBV18 with TRBJ2-2, with 8 nucleotides matching TRBD2. The CDR3 is made up of 14 amino acids. The trim removed 3 bases at V and 5 bases at J, leaving 2 bases unmatched. The germline V gene encodes CDR1 KGHSH and CDR2 LQKENI. CDR3 DNA sequence: TGTGCCAGCTCACCCGGGACTAGGACCGGGGAGCTGTTTTTT. Protein product: CASSPGTRTGELFF.

The rearrangement joins TRBV12-5 to TRBJ2-5; 7 bases map to TRBD2. Germline CDR1 and CDR2: LGHNT and FRNRAP. J lost 4 bases, V lost 1 base, and 0 bases had no gene match. This CDR3 is 13 amino acids long. The CDR3 region has the DNA TGTGCTAGTGGTTTGGCGGGAGGAGAGACCCAGTACTTC. It yields the protein CASGLAGGETQYF. Full variable domain (missing parts from reference TRBV12-5 and TRBJ2-5): DARVTQTPRHKVTEMGQEVTMRCQPILGHNTVFWYRQTMMQGLELLAYFRNRAPLDDSGMPKDRFSAEMPDATLATLKIQPSEPRDSAVYFCASGLAGGETQYFGPGTRLLVL.

CDR3 protein: CASSMTGLGLETQYF. CDR3 bases: TGCGCCAGCAGTATGACTGGCCTTGGATTAGAGACCCAGTACTTC. The J gene is TRBJ2-5, the V gene TRBV10-1; D gene ambiguous. The CDR3 is made up of 15 amino acids. V dropped 5 bases and J dropped 4 bases, with 17 bases sitting between them. CDR1 is WNHNN and CDR2 is SYGVQD in the germline V gene (reference sequence).

The chain joins TRBV28 to TRBJ1-5; TRBD1 aligns across 7 bases. Trimming at V came to 0 bases and at J to 5 bases, leaving 1 base not matched to a gene. Per the germline V gene, CDR1 is MDHEN and CDR2 is SYDVKM. The CDR3 has 14 amino acids. The CDR3 spells CASSLWQGDQPQHF. The DNA for the CDR3 is TGTGCCAGCAGTTTATGGCAGGGGGATCAGCCCCAGCATTTT. Using reference TRBV28 and TRBJ1-5 for the parts outside the CDR3, the full variable domain is DVKVTQSSRYLVKRTGEKVFLECVQDMDHENMFWYRQDPGLGLRLIYFSYDVKMKEKGDIPEGYSVSREKKERFSLILESASTNQTSMYLCASSLWQGDQPQHFGDGTRLSIL.

The V gene is TRBV2, the J gene TRBJ2-3; either TRBD1 or TRBD2 may fit D (6 bases each). This CDR3 spans 15 amino acids. Germline V CDR1 and CDR2: SNHLY, FYNNEI. Trimming took off 3 bases at V and 4 bases at J, with 14 bases between the two ends. This CDR3 is CASSEFRGRSDTQYF. CDR3 DNA: TGTGCCAGCAGTGAGTTTAGGGGGAGGTCAGATACGCAGTATTTT.

The chain combines TRBV11-2 with TRBJ1-1, with D uncertain. The CDR3 contains 16 residues. CDR1 is SGHAT, CDR2 FQNNGV, per germline. Between the trimmed V and J ends, which lost 1 base and 5 bases, there was a span of 17 bases. The CDR3 loop reads CASSLGPWSGGTEAFF. The CDR3 region has the DNA TGTGCCAGCAGCTTAGGGCCCTGGTCCGGAGGAACTGAAGCTTTCTTT.

The chain uses TRBV7-6 and TRBJ2-3; D gene uncertain. V was clipped by 6 bases and J by 5 bases, with 9 bases between them. CDR3 length: 12 residues. The V gene's germline CDR1 is SGHVS and CDR2 FNYEAQ. Here the CDR3 DNA reads TGTGCCAGCAGTACCCCGGTAGATACGCAGTATTTT. Protein: CASSTPVDTQYF.

This clone was detected only once. The chain has TRBV2 and TRBJ2-3; either TRBD1 or TRBD2 may supply D (8 bases each). The CDR3 totals 20 residues. The germline CDR1 and CDR2 sequences are SNHLY and FYNNEI. V lost 1 base to trimming and J lost 5 bases, with 28 bases between them. In DNA, the CDR3 is TGTGCCAGCAGTGAAGGCACCACAGCGGGGGACAGGCCCTGGGGAGATACGCAGTATTTT. This encodes CASSEGTTAGDRPWGDTQYF.

The chain recombines TRBV27 with TRBJ2-7, with D uncertain. The CDR3 contains 11 residues. CDR1 is MNHEY and CDR2 is SMNVEV in the germline V gene (reference sequence). The V and J ends lost 7 bases and 4 bases respectively, with 8 bases between them. The CDR3 nucleotides read TGTGCCAGCAAAGGGCCATACGAGCAGTACTTC. Its translation is CASKGPYEQYF.

The rearrangement links TRBV28 to TRBJ1-5, with 9 positions matching TRBD1. The CDR3 runs 16 residues. Germline loops: CDR1 MDHEN, CDR2 SYDVKM. The junction had 9 bases not matched to a gene; V was cut back by 5 bases and J by 4 bases. CDR3: CASSHPGQGANQPQHF. CDR3 sequence (DNA): TGTGCCAGCAGTCATCCGGGACAGGGCGCGAATCAGCCCCAGCATTTT.

The rearrangement uses TRBV7-9 and TRBJ2-2, with 8 bases matching TRBD1. The CDR3 runs to 17 residues. The V and J ends lost 0 bases and 6 bases, in that order; junction bases with no gene match: 9. Per germline, CDR1 SEHNR and CDR2 FQNEAQ (reference sequence). The DNA for the CDR3 is TGTGCCAGCAGCTTAGCTGGGCCAGGGGGCCATTCCGGGGAGCTGTTTTTT. This sequence encodes CASSLAGPGGHSGELFF.

The chain employs TRBV11-3 and TRBJ2-7; D ambiguous. The V end was cut by 6 bases, the J end by 5 bases, with 23 bases between. The CDR3 covers 16 residues. From germline, CDR1 is SGHNT and CDR2 YENEEA. CDR3 coding DNA: TGTGCCAGCAGGAACTTTAATAGGCACGGGCTCCACGAGCAGTACTTC. Its translation is CASRNFNRHGLHEQYF.

The chain uses TRBV4-1 and TRBJ2-7; D is uncertain. V lost 1 base, J lost 3 bases, and 13 bases lay in between. The germline CDR1 and CDR2 sequences are MGHRA and YSYEKL. The CDR3 length is 15 residues. CDR3 amino acids: CASSQVSAGGYEQYF. CDR3 sequence (DNA): TGCGCCAGCAGCCAAGTTTCAGCCGGCGGCTACGAGCAGTACTTC.

A word on this clone: Other DNA sequences within the sample encode an identical CDR3. V usage is TRBV5-5 and J usage is TRBJ2-7, with D uncertain. The V and J ends lost 3 bases and 4 bases respectively, with 5 bases between them. CDR3 length: 11 residues. CDR1 SGHKS and CDR2 YYEKEE come from the germline V gene (reference sequence). Here the CDR3 reads CASSSTYEQYF. The CDR3 DNA reads as TGTGCCAGCAGCTCAACTTACGAGCAGTACTTC. Based on the CDR3 plus reference TRBV5-5 and TRBJ2-7, the full variable domain is DAGVTQSPTHLIKTRGQQVTLRCSPISGHKSVSWYQQVLGQGPQFIFQYYEKEERGRGNFPDRFSARQFPNYSSELNVNALLLGDSALYLCASSSTYEQYFGPGTRLTVT.

This clone was detected once. CDR3 sequence (DNA): TGTGCCAGCAGCCCTCTGACTGGACTAGCATCAGATACGCAGTATTTT. Residues: CASSPLTGLASDTQYF. This chain connects TRBV14 to TRBJ2-3, with 8 nucleotides matching TRBD2. The CDR3 has 16 amino acids. With 4 bases clipped from V and 4 bases from J, the junction kept 10 bases outside the gene matches. Germline CDR1 and CDR2: SGHDN and FVKESK.

This chain joins TRBV5-1 and TRBJ2-1, with 9 bases aligning to TRBD2. CDR1 is SGHRS and CDR2 is YFSETQ in the germline V gene. The CDR3 runs to 16 residues. With V trimmed by 4 bases and J by 9 bases, 14 bases remained unmatched. The CDR3 bases are TGCGCCAGCAGCCCGGGGCGGGAGGGCCCATATGGTGAGCAGTTCTTC. It codes for CASSPGREGPYGEQFF.

The genes are TRBV10-3 and TRBJ2-1; D unclear. Germline V gives CDR1 ENHRY, CDR2 SYGVKD. This CDR3 contains 13 residues. The V and J ends lost 0 bases and 9 bases respectively, with 9 bases between them. The CDR3 bases are TGTGCCATCAGTGAGTCGAGACTCGGTGAGCAGTTCTTC. Protein sequence: CAISESRLGEQFF.

The chain has TRBV7-3 and TRBJ2-7; 7 nucleotides match TRBD1. The CDR3 has 15 amino acids. Germline CDR1 is SGHTA and CDR2 is FQGTGA. V shed 2 bases, J shed 4 bases, and the junction held 8 bases outside the gene matches. CDR3 protein: CASSLYVGQDYEQYF. In nucleotides, the CDR3 is TGTGCCAGCAGCTTATATGTCGGACAGGATTACGAGCAGTACTTC.

J is TRBJ2-4 and V is TRBV6-5; D not resolved. CDR3 length: 11 amino acids. Germline CDR1 reads MNHEY; CDR2 reads SVGAGI. Trimming cost V 2 bases and J 8 bases, with 4 bases left between them. The CDR3 region is CASSYQDIQYF. The CDR3 DNA is TGTGCCAGCAGTTACCAGGACATTCAGTACTTC.

The chain combines TRBV28 with TRBJ2-5; D is unclear. Germline V gene data show CDR1 as MDHEN and CDR2 as SYDVKM. The CDR3 totals 13 residues. Trimming pared 5 bases from V and 3 bases from J, leaving 10 bases between. The CDR3 here is CASSSAPKETQYF. Written as DNA, the CDR3 is TGTGCCAGCAGTAGTGCCCCGAAAGAGACCCAGTACTTC. Looking up the rest from reference TRBV28 and TRBJ2-5 gives the full variable domain: DVKVTQSSRYLVKRTGEKVFLECVQDMDHENMFWYRQDPGLGLRLIYFSYDVKMKEKGDIPEGYSVSREKKERFSLILESASTNQTSMYLCASSSAPKETQYFGPGTRLLVL.